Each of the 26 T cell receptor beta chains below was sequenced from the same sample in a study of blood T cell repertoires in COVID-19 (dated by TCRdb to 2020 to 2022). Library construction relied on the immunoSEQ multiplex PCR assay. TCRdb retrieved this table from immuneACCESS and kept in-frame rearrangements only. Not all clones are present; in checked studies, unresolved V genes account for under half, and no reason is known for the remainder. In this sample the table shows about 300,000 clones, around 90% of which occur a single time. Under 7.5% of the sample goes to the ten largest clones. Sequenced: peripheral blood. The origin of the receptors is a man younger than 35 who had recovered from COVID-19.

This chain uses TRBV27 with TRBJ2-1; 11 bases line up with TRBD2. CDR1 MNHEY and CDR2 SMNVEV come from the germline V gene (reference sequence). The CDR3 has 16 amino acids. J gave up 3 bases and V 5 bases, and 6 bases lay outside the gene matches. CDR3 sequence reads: CASSPTSGSLYNEQFF. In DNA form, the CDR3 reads TGTGCCAGCAGTCCCACTAGCGGGAGCCTCTACAATGAGCAGTTCTTC.

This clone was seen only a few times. CDR3 DNA sequence: TGTGCCAGCAGTCCCCCCAGCGGGAGGGCCGGGGAGAACATTCAGTACTTC. It specifies CASSPPSGRAGENIQYF. V gene TRBV6-6 combines with J gene TRBJ2-4; 10 bases map to TRBD2. The germline CDR1 and CDR2 sequences are MNHNY and SVGAGI (reference sequence). The J segment lost 7 bases and the V segment lost 5 bases, leaving 14 bases of the junction unmatched. The CDR3 contains 17 residues.

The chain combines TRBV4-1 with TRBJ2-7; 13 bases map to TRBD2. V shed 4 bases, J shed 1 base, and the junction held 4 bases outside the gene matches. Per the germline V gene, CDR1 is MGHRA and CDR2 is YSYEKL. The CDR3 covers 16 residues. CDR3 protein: CASSRGLAGESYEQYF. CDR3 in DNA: TGCGCCAGCAGCCGCGGACTAGCGGGAGAGTCCTACGAGCAGTACTTC.

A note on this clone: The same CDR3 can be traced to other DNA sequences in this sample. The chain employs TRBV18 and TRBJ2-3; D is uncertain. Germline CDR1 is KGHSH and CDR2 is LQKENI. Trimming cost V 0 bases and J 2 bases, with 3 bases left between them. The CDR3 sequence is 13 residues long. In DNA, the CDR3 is TGTGCCAGCTCACCACCCTCCACAGATACGCAGTATTTT. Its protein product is CASSPPSTDTQYF. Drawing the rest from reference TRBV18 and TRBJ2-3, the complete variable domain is NAGVMQNPRHLVRRRGQEARLRCSPMKGHSHVYWYRQLPEEGLKFMVYLQKENIIDESGMPKERFSAEFPKEGPSILRIQQVVRGDSAAYFCASSPPSTDTQYFGPGTRLTVL.

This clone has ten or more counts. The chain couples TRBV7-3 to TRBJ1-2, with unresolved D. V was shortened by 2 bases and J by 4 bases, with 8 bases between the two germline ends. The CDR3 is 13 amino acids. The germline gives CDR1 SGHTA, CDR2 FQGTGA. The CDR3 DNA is TGTGCCAGCAGCTTAGAAGGAGGCTATGGCTACACCTTC. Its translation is CASSLEGGYGYTF.

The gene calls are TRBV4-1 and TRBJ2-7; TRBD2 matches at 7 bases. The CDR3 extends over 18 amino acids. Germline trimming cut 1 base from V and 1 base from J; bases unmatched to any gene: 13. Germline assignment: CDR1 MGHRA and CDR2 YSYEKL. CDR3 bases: TGCGCCAGCAGCCAAGGCCCGACAGTGGGGGGGTATTCCTACGAGCAGTACTTC. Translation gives CASSQGPTVGGYSYEQYF.

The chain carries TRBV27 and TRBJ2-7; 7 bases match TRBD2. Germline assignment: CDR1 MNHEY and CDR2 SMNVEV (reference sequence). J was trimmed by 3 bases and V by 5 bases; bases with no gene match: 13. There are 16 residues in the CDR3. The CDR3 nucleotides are TGTGCCAGCAGTGTTAGGACTCTCGGGGGGAGCTACGAGCAGTACTTC. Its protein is CASSVRTLGGSYEQYF.

The CDR3 DNA sequence: TGTGCCAGCAGTTTAGGGGGCATTAAGGGTCCCTACACTGAAGCTTTCTTT. Its protein is CASSLGGIKGPYTEAFF. The V call is TRBV27, the J call TRBJ1-1; TRBD1 might be the D (6 bases). The V gene's germline CDR1 is MNHEY and CDR2 SMNVEV (reference sequence). The CDR3 contains 17 residues. V was cut by 2 bases and J by 3 bases, with 19 bases left in between.

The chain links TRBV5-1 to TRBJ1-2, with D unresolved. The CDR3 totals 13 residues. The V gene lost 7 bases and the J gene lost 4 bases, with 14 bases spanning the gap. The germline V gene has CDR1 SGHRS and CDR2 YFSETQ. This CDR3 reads CASGEAAAYGYTF. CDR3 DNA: TGCGCCAGCGGCGAAGCGGCAGCCTATGGCTACACCTTC.

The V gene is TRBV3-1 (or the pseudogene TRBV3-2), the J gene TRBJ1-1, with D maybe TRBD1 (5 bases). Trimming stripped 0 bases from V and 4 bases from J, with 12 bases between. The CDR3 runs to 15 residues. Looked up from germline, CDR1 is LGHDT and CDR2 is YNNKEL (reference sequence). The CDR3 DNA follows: TGTGCCAGCAGCCAAGATCATTCTGGGGCCACTGAAGCTTTCTTT. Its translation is CASSQDHSGATEAFF.

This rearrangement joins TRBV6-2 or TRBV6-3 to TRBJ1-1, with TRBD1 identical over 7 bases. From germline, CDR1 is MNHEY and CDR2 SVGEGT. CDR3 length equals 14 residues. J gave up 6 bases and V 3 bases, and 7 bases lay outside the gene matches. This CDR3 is CASSYSTGVSEAFF. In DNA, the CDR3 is TGTGCCAGCAGTTATTCCACAGGGGTGTCTGAAGCTTTCTTT.

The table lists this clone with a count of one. Here the CDR3 reads CASSTRGDKFYEQYF. CDR3 bases: TGTGCCAGCAGCACCCGGGGGGACAAGTTCTACGAGCAGTACTTC. The V and J genes are TRBV7-8 and TRBJ2-7; D possibly corresponds to TRBD2 (7 bases). V lost 5 bases and J 3 bases, leaving 17 bases between the germline ends. The CDR3 consists of 15 residues. CDR1 is SGHVS, CDR2 FQNEAQ, per germline.

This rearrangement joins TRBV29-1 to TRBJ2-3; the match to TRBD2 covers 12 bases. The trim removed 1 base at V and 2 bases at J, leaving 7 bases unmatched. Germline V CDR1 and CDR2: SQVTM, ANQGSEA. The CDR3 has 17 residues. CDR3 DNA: TGCAGCGTTGAAGGGGCCACTAGCGGGGGGTTCACAGATACGCAGTATTTT. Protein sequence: CSVEGATSGGFTDTQYF.

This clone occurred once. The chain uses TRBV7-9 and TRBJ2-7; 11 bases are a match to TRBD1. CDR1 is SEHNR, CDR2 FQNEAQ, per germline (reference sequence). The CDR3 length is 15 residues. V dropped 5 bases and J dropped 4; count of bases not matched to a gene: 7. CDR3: CASSRGWDRGYEQYF. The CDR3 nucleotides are TGTGCCAGCAGCCGTGGATGGGACAGGGGGTACGAGCAGTACTTC.

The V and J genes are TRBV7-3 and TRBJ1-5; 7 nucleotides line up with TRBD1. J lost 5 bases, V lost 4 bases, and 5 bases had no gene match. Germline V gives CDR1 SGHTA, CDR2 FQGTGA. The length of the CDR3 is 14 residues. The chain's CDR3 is CASSCQGGDQPQHF. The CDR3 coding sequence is TGTGCCAGCAGCTGTCAGGGGGGTGATCAGCCCCAGCATTTT.

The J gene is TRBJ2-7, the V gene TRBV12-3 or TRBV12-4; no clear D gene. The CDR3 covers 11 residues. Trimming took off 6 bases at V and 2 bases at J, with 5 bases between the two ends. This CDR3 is CASRGAYEQYF. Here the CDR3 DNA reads TGTGCCAGCAGGGGCGCCTACGAGCAGTACTTC.

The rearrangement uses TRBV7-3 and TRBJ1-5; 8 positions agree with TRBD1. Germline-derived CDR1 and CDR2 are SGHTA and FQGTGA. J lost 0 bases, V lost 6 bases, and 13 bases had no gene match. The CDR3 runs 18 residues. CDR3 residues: CASRAKDRAGDSNQPQHF. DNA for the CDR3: TGTGCCAGCAGGGCAAAGGACAGGGCAGGGGATAGCAATCAGCCCCAGCATTTT.

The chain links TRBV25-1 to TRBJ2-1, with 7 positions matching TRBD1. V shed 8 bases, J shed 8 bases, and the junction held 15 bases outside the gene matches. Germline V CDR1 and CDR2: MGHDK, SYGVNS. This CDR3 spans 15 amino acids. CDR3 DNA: TGTGCCAGCGCCCCCTCTAGGACAGGATGGGATGAGCAGTTCTTC. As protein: CASAPSRTGWDEQFF.

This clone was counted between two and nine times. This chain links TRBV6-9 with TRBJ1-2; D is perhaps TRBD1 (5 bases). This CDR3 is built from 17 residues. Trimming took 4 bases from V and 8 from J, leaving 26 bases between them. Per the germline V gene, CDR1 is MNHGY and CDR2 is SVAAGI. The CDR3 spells CASSSTDKSSTTEGYTF. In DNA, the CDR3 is TGTGCCAGCAGTTCCACGGACAAATCCTCAACCACTGAGGGCTACACCTTC.

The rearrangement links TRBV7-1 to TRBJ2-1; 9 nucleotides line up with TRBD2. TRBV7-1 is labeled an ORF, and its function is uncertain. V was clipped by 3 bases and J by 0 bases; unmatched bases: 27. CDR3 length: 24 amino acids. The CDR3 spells CASSSHELGTGVLAGIFSYNEQFF. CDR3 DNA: TGTGCCAGCAGCTCCCATGAATTAGGTACTGGCGTCCTAGCGGGGATATTCTCCTACAATGAGCAGTTCTTC.

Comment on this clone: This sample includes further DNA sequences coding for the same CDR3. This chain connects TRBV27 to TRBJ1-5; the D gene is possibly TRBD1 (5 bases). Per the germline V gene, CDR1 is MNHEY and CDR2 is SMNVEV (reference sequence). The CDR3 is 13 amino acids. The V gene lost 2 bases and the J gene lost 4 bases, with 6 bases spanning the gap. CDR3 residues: CASSLQGNQPQHF. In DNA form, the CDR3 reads TGTGCCAGCAGTTTACAGGGAAATCAGCCCCAGCATTTT.

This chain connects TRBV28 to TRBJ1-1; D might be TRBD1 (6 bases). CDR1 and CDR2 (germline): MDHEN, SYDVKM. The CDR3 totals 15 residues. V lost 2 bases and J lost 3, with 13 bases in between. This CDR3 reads CASSLIRGRYTEAFF. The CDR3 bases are TGTGCCAGCAGTTTAATCAGGGGAAGGTACACTGAAGCTTTCTTT.

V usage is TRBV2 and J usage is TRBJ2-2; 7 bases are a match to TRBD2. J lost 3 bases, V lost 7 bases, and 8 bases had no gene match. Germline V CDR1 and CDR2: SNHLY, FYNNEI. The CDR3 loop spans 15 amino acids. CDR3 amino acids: CASTRSRGDTGELFF. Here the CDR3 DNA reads TGTGCCAGCACACGTTCCCGGGGGGACACCGGGGAGCTGTTTTTT.

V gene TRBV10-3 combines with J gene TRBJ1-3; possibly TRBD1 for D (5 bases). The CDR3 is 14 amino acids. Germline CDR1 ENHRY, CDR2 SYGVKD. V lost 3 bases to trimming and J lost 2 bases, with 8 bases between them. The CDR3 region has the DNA TGTGCCATCAGTGATGCGGGACCTGGAAACACCATATATTTT. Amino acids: CAISDAGPGNTIYF.

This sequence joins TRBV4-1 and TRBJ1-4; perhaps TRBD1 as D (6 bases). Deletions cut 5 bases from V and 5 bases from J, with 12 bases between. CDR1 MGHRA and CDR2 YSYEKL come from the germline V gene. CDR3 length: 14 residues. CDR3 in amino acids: CASSGGHTNEKLFF. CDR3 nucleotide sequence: TGCGCCAGCAGCGGGGGACATACGAATGAAAAACTGTTTTTT.

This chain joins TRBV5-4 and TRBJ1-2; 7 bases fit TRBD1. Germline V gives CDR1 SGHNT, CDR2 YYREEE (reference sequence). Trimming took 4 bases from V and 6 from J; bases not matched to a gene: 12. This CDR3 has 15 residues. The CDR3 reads CASSPGAGGMDGYTF. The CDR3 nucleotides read TGTGCCAGCAGCCCGGGAGCAGGGGGAATGGATGGCTACACCTTC.